This TCR beta chain is drawn from a study of regulatory T cells in long-lasting Graves disease. Overall study: Over-5-year antithyroid drug use with positive TSH receptor antibodies defined persistent Graves' disease in the study. Findings and limits, study-wide: TRBV28 was favored in persistent disease, as were TRBJ1-2 and TRBJ2-5.

Sequencing libraries for TCR beta were prepared with iRepertoire HTBI primers and Arm-PCR of CDR3 regions. Using its own MiXCR run on the multiplex PCR reads, TCRdb lists one record per CDR3 protein. Here the sample spans under 450,000 distinct CDR3 sequences, around a quarter being singletons. This clonotype was seen a handful of times. Its antigen is not identified. Time point: persistent/refractory GD, antithyroid drugs over 5 years with positive TRAb. PBMC-extracted RNA yielded the TCR library. Guidelines of the American Thyroid Association were used to diagnose Graves' disease. CDR3 length: 13 amino acids. Deletions cut 6 bases from V and 7 bases from J, with 15 bases between. Looked up from germline, CDR1 is MNHEY and CDR2 is SMNVEV (reference sequence).

The rearrangement uses TRBV27 and TRBJ2-5; D call uncertain. The receptor was derived from a female donor with Graves disease. The sample here was peripheral blood mononuclear cells (PBMCs), taken when the disease was refractory, from a patient treated with antithyroid drugs. The CDR3 DNA follows: TGTGCCAGCAGCAGTCAGACCTACGGGACCCAGTACTTC. Translating it yields CASSSQTYGTQYF.